The T cell receptor (beta chain) under discussion was sequenced for a study of OX40 agonist ivuxolimab in advanced cancers. Some background on the complete study: Ivuxolimab was an agonistic, fully human IgG2 monoclonal antibody directed against OX40 (CD134), a costimulatory receptor. Intravenous ivuxolimab was administered to patients every 2 weeks at six dose levels: 0.01, 0.1, 0.3, 1.5, 3 and 10 mg/kg. Of the approximately 50 patients in dose escalation, about 20 had hepatocellular carcinoma, some 15 had melanoma, 9 had renal cell carcinoma and 9 had head and neck cancer. In the dose-escalation cohort, more than 75% of patients were male, and the mean age was about 55 years, with a range of 23 to 79. Patients were allowed to have had prior anti-PD-1, anti-PD-L1 or anti-CTLA-4 therapy, and roughly 40% of the dose-escalation patients had previously received checkpoint inhibitors. Three dose-escalation patients achieved partial responses, one with hepatocellular carcinoma and two with cutaneous melanoma. The point of sequencing TCRbeta in the periphery was to test whether ivuxolimab changed TCR sequence diversity and drove clonal T-cell expansion. The paper covers the monotherapy dose-escalation part of the phase I ivuxolimab trial, which included N ≈ 57 patients. Results and caveats for the whole study, not just this receptor: In the 0.1-3.0 mg/kg groups, partial responders had among the lowest normalized peripheral clonal expansion, particularly in CD8+ T cells. After ivuxolimab, expanded clones were on average more numerous among CD8+ T cells than among CD4+ T cells. Low levels of normalized T-cell clonal expansion were also seen in some patients who did not respond. The antigen specificity of the peripheral T cells that underwent clonal expansion was not determined. At doses from 0.1 to 3.0 mg/kg, clonal expansion was seen in both CD4+ and CD8+ blood T cells between baseline and week 6.

Patients with a history of autoimmune disease or receiving systemic immunosuppression were excluded from the trial. Peripheral blood for TCR sequencing was drawn from every dose cohort at baseline, at cycle 4 day 1 and at cycle 7 day 1. The samples were taken from a phase I, first-in-human, multicenter, open-label dose-escalation trial of ivuxolimab. Adults with locally advanced or metastatic melanoma, renal cell carcinoma, hepatocellular carcinoma or head and neck squamous cell carcinoma were enrolled in the trial. Before TCR sequencing, CD4+ T cells and CD8+ T cells were sorted from peripheral blood as separate populations. Genomic DNA was isolated from the sorted cells so that the TCRbeta CDR3 region could be sequenced. The immunoSEQ Assay was used for sequencing of TCRbeta CDR3 regions. The clones in this table, taken by TCRdb from immuneACCESS, are in-frame only. Not every clone is retained; where verified, under half of the shortfall comes from an unresolved V gene, and the cause of the rest is unknown. Present in this sample are around 76,000 clones, 80% to 90% of which were seen just once. The ten largest clones add up to about 9.1% of the sample.

In regard to this clone: What this receptor recognizes is not known. No qualities accompany the bases; no much larger clone lies one base away.

The source of this sequence is an adult with an advanced solid tumor such as melanoma, head and neck, liver or kidney cancer. This material consisted of CD4+ or CD8+ T cells sorted from blood, taken in a trial of the OX40 agonist ivuxolimab.

The DNA reads as follows: TGTGCCAGCAGTCCAATAAGCTCCTACGAGCAGTACTTC. Its protein is CASSPISSYEQYF. The V and J genes are TRBV13 and TRBJ2-7, with the D segment identity uncertain. V loses 6 bases, J loses 0 bases, and the germline ends lie 9 bases apart. The germline V gene (reference sequence) gives CDR1 as PRHDT and CDR2 as FYEKMQ. From the cysteine through the phenylalanine, the CDR3 covers 13 amino acids. Only the CDR3 region is kept as DNA, spanning 39 bases read in frame from base 1.